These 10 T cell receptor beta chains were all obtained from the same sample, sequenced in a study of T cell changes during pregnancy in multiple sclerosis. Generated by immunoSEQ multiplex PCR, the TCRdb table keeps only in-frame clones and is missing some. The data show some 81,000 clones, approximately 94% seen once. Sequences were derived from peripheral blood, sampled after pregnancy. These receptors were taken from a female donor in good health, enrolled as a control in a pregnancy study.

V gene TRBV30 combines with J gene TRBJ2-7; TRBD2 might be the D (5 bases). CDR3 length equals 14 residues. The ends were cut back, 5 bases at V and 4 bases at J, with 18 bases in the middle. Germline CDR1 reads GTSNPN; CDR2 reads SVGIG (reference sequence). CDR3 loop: CAWASWTVGYEQYF. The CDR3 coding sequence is TGTGCCTGGGCGTCCTGGACTGTTGGATACGAGCAGTACTTC.

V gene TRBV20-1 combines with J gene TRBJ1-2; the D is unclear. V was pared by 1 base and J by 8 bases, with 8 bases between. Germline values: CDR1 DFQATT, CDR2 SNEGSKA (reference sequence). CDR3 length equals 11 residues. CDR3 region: CSARAENGYTF. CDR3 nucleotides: TGCAGTGCTAGAGCGGAGAACGGCTACACCTTC.

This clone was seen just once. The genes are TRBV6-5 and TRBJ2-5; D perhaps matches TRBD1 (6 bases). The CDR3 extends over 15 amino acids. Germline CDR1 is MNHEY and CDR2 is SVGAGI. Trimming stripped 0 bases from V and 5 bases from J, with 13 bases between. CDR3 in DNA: TGTGCCAGCAGTTACTCCTGGGGGCGCCGGGAGACCCAGTACTTC. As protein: CASSYSWGRRETQYF.

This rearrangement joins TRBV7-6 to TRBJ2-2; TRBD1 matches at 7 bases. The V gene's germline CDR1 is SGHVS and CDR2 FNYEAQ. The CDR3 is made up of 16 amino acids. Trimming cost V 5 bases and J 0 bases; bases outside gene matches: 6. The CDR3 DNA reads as TGTGCCAGCAGCACTTACAGGGGATCGAACACCGGGGAGCTGTTTTTT. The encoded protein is CASSTYRGSNTGELFF.

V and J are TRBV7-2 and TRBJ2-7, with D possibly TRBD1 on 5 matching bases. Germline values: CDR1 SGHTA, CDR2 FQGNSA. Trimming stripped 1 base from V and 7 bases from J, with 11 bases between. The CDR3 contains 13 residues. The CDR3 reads CASSLDRLGEQYF. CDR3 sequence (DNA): TGTGCCAGCAGCTTAGACAGGCTTGGGGAGCAGTACTTC.

The CDR3 spells CASSSRLSSYNEQFF. CDR3 bases: TGTGCCAGCAGCTCAAGACTCTCCTCCTACAATGAGCAGTTCTTC. V usage is TRBV13 and J usage is TRBJ2-1; D not resolved. This CDR3 region has 15 residues. Germline V gene sequence: CDR1 PRHDT, CDR2 FYEKMQ (reference sequence). V was clipped by 4 bases and J by 0 bases, with 10 bases between them.

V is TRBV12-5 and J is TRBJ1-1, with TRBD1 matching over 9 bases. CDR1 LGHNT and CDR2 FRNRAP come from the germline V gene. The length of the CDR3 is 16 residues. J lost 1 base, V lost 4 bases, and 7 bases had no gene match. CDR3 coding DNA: TGTGCTAGTGGTTCACTTAGGACAGGGGAGAACACTGAAGCTTTCTTT. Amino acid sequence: CASGSLRTGENTEAFF.

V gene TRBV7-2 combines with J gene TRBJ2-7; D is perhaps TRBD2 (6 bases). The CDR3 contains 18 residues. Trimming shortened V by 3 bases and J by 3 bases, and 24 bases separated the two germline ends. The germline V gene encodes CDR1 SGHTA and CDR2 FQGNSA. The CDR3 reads CASSFLGSRRDVGYEQYF. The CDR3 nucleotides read TGTGCCAGCAGCTTCCTCGGTTCACGGCGGGATGTCGGCTACGAGCAGTACTTC.

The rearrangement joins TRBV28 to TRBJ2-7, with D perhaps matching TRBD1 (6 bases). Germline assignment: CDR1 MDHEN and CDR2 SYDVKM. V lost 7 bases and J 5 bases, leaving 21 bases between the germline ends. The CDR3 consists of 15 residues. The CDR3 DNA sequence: TGTGCCAGCAACCCACAGGGAAAGGGAAGCCACGAGCAGTACTTC. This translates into CASNPQGKGSHEQYF.

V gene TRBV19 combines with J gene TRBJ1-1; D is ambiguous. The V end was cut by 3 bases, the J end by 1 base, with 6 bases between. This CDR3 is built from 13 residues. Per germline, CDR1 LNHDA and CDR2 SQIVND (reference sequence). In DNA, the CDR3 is TGTGCCAGTAGTATTCGGGGGAACACTGAAGCTTTCTTT. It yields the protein CASSIRGNTEAFF.